This TCR beta chain was found in a study of blood T cell repertoires in COVID-19. Repertoires were generated with immunoSEQ multiplex PCR, while TCRdb's copy carries only in-frame clones and drops some. Altogether about 180,000 clones are present, 89% being singletons, with the ten largest covering around 1.9%. Deletions cut 3 bases from V and 5 bases from J, with 10 bases between. The germline V gene has CDR1 SGHTA and CDR2 FQGNSA. CDR3 length equals 13 residues. The chain is built from TRBV7-2 and TRBJ2-5, with D maybe TRBD2 (5 bases). The sequence was collected from a man between 18 and 29 years old who had recovered from COVID-19. Sequenced: peripheral blood. CDR3 in amino acids: CASSFSRRETQYF. CDR3 bases: TGTGCCAGCAGCTTTTCCAGGAGGGAGACCCAGTACTTC.